These 15 T cell receptor beta chains originate from one sample sequenced in a study of CD8 T cells in Susac syndrome. Random hexamers were used to reverse transcribe an amount of about 0.45 to 1 ug RNA. TCRdb re-analysed the immunoSEQ multiplex PCR reads in MiXCR, keeping a single row per CDR3 protein. The table records fewer than 350,000 distinct CDR3 sequences, roughly 90% of them present only once. The sample was CD8+ T cells from PBMCs. These receptors were obtained from a human donor with multiple sclerosis.

Concerning this clonotype itself: Since the CDR3 does not end with the conserved phenylalanine or tryptophan, this likely comes from a read error. CDR3 protein: CASSVRQGVSYEQYS. The CDR3 DNA is TGTGCCAGCAGTGTCCGACAGGGGGTCTCCTACGAGCAGTACTCC. The chain joins TRBV28 to TRBJ2-7; 9 bases agree with TRBD1. V was pared by 5 bases and J by 0 bases, with 5 bases of the junction left unmatched. The CDR3 contains 15 residues. Looked up from germline, CDR1 is MDHEN and CDR2 is SYDVKM.

The chain has TRBV12-3 or TRBV12-4 and TRBJ1-2; D remains unclear. The CDR3 runs to 12 residues. Trimming took 6 bases from V and 5 from J, leaving 10 bases between them. This CDR3 reads CASSPTMYGYTF. The CDR3 region has the DNA TGTGCCAGCAGCCCGACAATGTATGGCTACACCTTC.

V is TRBV7-9 and J is TRBJ2-2; D is tentatively TRBD1 or TRBD2 (5 bases each). This CDR3 has 15 residues. CDR1 and CDR2 from the germline V gene are SEHNR and FQNEAQ (reference sequence). Trimming removed 1 base from V and 2 bases from J, with 8 bases in between. The CDR3 loop reads CASSLEGRNTGELFF. The CDR3 nucleotides read TGTGCCAGCAGCTTAGAGGGGAGAAACACCGGGGAGCTGTTTTTT.

The chain uses TRBV19 and TRBJ2-5, with D perhaps matching TRBD1 (6 bases). In germline, CDR1 is LNHDA, CDR2 SQIVND (reference sequence). This CDR3 comprises 14 residues. V was pared by 3 bases and J by 5 bases, with 13 bases between. The CDR3 sequence: CASSIWGPSETQYF. CDR3 DNA: TGTGCCAGTAGTATTTGGGGGCCCAGTGAGACCCAGTACTTC.

The chain links TRBV4-3 to TRBJ2-2; D is perhaps TRBD2 (6 bases). The V end was cut by 4 bases, the J end by 7 bases, with 16 bases between. The germline gives CDR1 LGHNA, CDR2 YSLEER. CDR3 length equals 15 residues. CDR3 residues: CASSPLAGPVGELFF. The CDR3 DNA reads as TGCGCCAGCAGCCCCCTCGCGGGGCCGGTCGGGGAGCTGTTTTTT.

The rearrangement joins TRBV20-1 to TRBJ2-1; 10 bases are shared with TRBD2. This CDR3 comprises 15 residues. Trimming took 3 bases from V and 5 from J; bases not matched to a gene: 7. CDR1 is DFQATT, CDR2 SNEGSKA, per germline (reference sequence). CDR3 DNA: TGCAGTGCTAGGCCTCTAGCGGGAGTTCACAATGAGCAGTTCTTC. This translates into CSARPLAGVHNEQFF.

This sequence joins TRBV7-8 and TRBJ2-7; D perhaps matches TRBD1 (5 bases). Germline CDR1 reads SGHVS; CDR2 reads FQNEAQ. The CDR3 has 16 residues. V was trimmed by 5 bases and J by 2 bases, leaving 19 bases between them. CDR3 nucleotides: TGTGCCAGCAGCGAAGGGCAAAGACAGTCCCCCTACGAGCAGTACTTC. Its protein product is CASSEGQRQSPYEQYF. The variable domain in full, with the rest retrieved from reference TRBV7-8 and TRBJ2-7, is GAGVSQSPRYKVAKRGQDVALRCDPISGHVSLFWYQQALGQGPEFLTYFQNEAQLDKSGLPSDRFFAERPEGSVSTLKIQRTQQEDSAVYLCASSEGQRQSPYEQYFGPGTRLTVT.

The J gene is TRBJ1-6, the V gene TRBV4-2, with D uncertain. The V end lost 1 base, the J end lost 8 bases, and 9 bases lay between the germline ends. The CDR3 is 14 residues long. Germline V gives CDR1 LGHNA, CDR2 YNFKEQ. CDR3 amino acids: CASSQVGGDSPLHF. DNA for the CDR3: TGTGCCAGCAGCCAAGTTGGCGGAGATTCACCCCTCCACTTT.

V is TRBV4-1 and J is TRBJ2-7; D is ambiguous. Germline CDR1 MGHRA, CDR2 YSYEKL. The CDR3 has 14 residues. V was clipped by 0 bases and J by 2 bases, with 8 bases between them. As DNA, the CDR3 is TGCGCCAGCAGCCAAGAAGGGCCCCCCTACGAGCAGTACTTC. Its protein product is CASSQEGPPYEQYF.

In this sample, this clonotype turned up once. The V and J genes are TRBV4-3 and TRBJ2-7; D is possibly TRBD2 (5 bases). The CDR3 runs 14 residues. Germline loops: CDR1 LGHNA, CDR2 YSLEER. V was clipped by 4 bases and J by 2 bases, with 12 bases between them. As DNA, the CDR3 is TGCGCCAGCAGCCCCGCCCGGGGTGCCTACGAGCAGTACTTC. Amino acid sequence: CASSPARGAYEQYF.

The chain uses TRBV20-1 and TRBJ2-2, with TRBD1 matching over 9 bases. Losses at the gene ends were 5 bases for V and 7 bases for J; bases not matched to a gene: 17. The CDR3 extends over 17 amino acids. Germline CDR1 and CDR2: DFQATT and SNEGSKA (reference sequence). The CDR3 DNA is TGCAGTGCTCACCGCCTACAGGGGGCGCTTAATCACGGGGAGCTGTTTTTT. This gives the protein CSAHRLQGALNHGELFF.

The rearrangement links TRBV7-9 to TRBJ2-2, with D possibly TRBD1 on 5 matching bases. The germline CDR1 and CDR2 sequences are SEHNR and FQNEAQ (reference sequence). Trimming pared 5 bases from V and 0 bases from J, leaving 16 bases between. This CDR3 is 17 amino acids long. The CDR3 nucleotides are TGTGCCAGCAGCACTCGGTCCGGACAAACGAACACCGGGGAGCTGTTTTTT. It translates to CASSTRSGQTNTGELFF.

The V call is TRBV4-1, the J call TRBJ2-7, with TRBD2 matching over 8 bases. V shed 3 bases and J 3 bases; nucleotides not matched to a gene: 1. Germline assignment: CDR1 MGHRA and CDR2 YSYEKL. The CDR3 sequence is 13 residues long. The DNA for the CDR3 is TGCGCCAGCAGCCACAGCGGGAGCTACGAGCAGTACTTC. As protein: CASSHSGSYEQYF.

CDR3 nucleotide sequence: TGTGCCACCAGTGATTGGGCCACCCCGGGACAGGGGAGCGGGGAGCTGTTTTTT. This sequence encodes CATSDWATPGQGSGELFF. This sequence joins TRBV24-1 and TRBJ2-2; 10 bases agree with TRBD1. The germline gives CDR1 KGHDR, CDR2 SFDVKD. This CDR3 is built from 18 residues. J gave up 7 bases and V 2 bases, and 12 bases lay outside the gene matches.

CDR3 amino acids: CASSYRRSAGTYEQYF. DNA for the CDR3: TGTGCCAGCAGCTATCGTCGGTCGGCAGGGACCTACGAGCAGTACTTC. The chain combines TRBV3-1 with TRBJ2-7; tentative D call: TRBD1 (5 bases). The CDR3 sequence is 16 residues long. The V gene lost 5 bases and the J gene lost 2 bases, with 19 bases spanning the gap. Per germline, CDR1 LGHDT and CDR2 YNNKEL (reference sequence).